This is a list of T cell receptor beta chains from one sample in a study of vaccination effects on CD4 cells after COVID-19. Antigen specificity for these receptors is unknown. Assay used: immunoSEQ multiplex PCR; TCRdb lists only in-frame clones, some missing. Here the sample spans roughly 24,000 clones, around 73% being singletons. The sequencing used CD4+ T cells from PBMCs cultured with SARS-CoV-2 spike peptides, collected before COVID-19 vaccination. The source is a human donor who received a COVID-19 vaccine. Each CDR3 is given with its conserved first and last residue.

j_call: TRBJ1-2; v_call: TRBV5-1; cdr3_aa: CASSPVADANYGYTF
j_call: TRBJ1-2; v_call: TRBV7-2; cdr3_aa: CASSLVGQGALLYGYTF
j_call: TRBJ1-1; v_call: TRBV25-1; cdr3_aa: CASSETGGPTEAFF
j_call: TRBJ2-2; v_call: TRBV10-3; cdr3_aa: CAISEPSGRAAGGELFF
j_call: TRBJ1-6; v_call: TRBV30; cdr3_aa: CAWSARAPSYNSPLHF
j_call: TRBJ1-6; v_call: TRBV5-4; cdr3_aa: CASSSGQGISYNSPLHF
j_call: TRBJ2-2; v_call: TRBV5-6; cdr3_aa: CASSRGQSLNTGELFF
j_call: TRBJ1-5; v_call: TRBV10-3; cdr3_aa: CAITGDRFNQPQHF
j_call: TRBJ1-2; v_call: TRBV6-6; cdr3_aa: CASSPGSSYGYTF
j_call: TRBJ2-7; v_call: TRBV7-8; cdr3_aa: CASSQNVGTTYEQYF
j_call: TRBJ1-1; v_call: TRBV5-1; cdr3_aa: CASSYRDRGTEAFF
j_call: TRBJ1-3; v_call: TRBV18; cdr3_aa: CASSSTGDSGNTIYF
j_call: TRBJ2-7; v_call: TRBV18; cdr3_aa: CASSPLIPSSSYEQYF
j_call: TRBJ1-1; v_call: TRBV28; cdr3_aa: CASMTGVNTEAFF
j_call: TRBJ2-6; v_call: TRBV25-1; cdr3_aa: CASSEESQGTSGANVLTF
j_call: TRBJ2-1; v_call: TRBV18; cdr3_aa: CASSELAGGSYNEQFF
j_call: TRBJ1-2; v_call: TRBV25-1; cdr3_aa: CASRYGVNGYTF
j_call: TRBJ2-3; v_call: TRBV19; cdr3_aa: CARTGLADTQYF
j_call: TRBJ2-1; v_call: TRBV18; cdr3_aa: CASSPASDSYNEQFF
j_call: TRBJ1-5; v_call: TRBV5-1; cdr3_aa: CASSPEGNQPQHF
j_call: TRBJ2-5; v_call: TRBV19; cdr3_aa: CASSIANPGVKRETQYF